This T cell receptor (beta chain) was profiled in a study of spatial heterogeneity in lung cancer. General study points: Tumor TCRs that were ubiquitous and expanded showed up in blood more at resection than follow-up.

Germline values: CDR1 MNHEY, CDR2 SVGEGT. The trim removed 6 bases at V and 5 bases at J, leaving 9 bases unmatched. CDR3 length: 14 residues. Time point denoted: sample taken at primary tumor resection. This clonotype has a count of ten or more. Its antigen is not known. TCRdb fed the 5' RACE reads into MiXCR, producing one record per CDR3 protein. The data contain approximately 11,000 distinct CDR3 sequences, more than 3.5% of them singletons. This clonotype originated in a female donor with early-stage non-small cell lung cancer. The rearrangement links TRBV6-2 or TRBV6-3 to TRBJ2-7; TRBD2 matches at 8 bases. The sequences come from PBMCs, collected at surgery. The CDR3 DNA follows: TGTGCCAGCAGGAGAGCGGGAGAAACCCACGAGCAGTACTTC. Its protein is CASRRAGETHEQYF.